The clone carrying this T cell receptor beta chain was observed many times. Antigen: not known. This entry is derived from a study of beta chain features in type 1 diabetes. Study outcomes and limitations: Diminished insertions and augmented deletions at VDJ junctions characterized type 1 diabetes patients.

Investigators reverse transcribed all isolated RNA, so they sequenced expressed TCRB transcripts. Naive, central memory and regulatory T cell samples averaged around 3.3 million reads. Sequencing used immunoSEQ multiplex PCR; TCRdb keeps in-frame clones, though not all of them. The sample lists around 300,000 clones, 11% to 15% seen once, with over 5% in the top ten. From germline, CDR1 is SNHLY and CDR2 FYNNEI. The CDR3 spans 15 residues. After removal of 6 bases from V and 5 bases from J, the junction contained 7 bases not matched to a gene. The chain uses TRBV2 and TRBJ2-5; 12 bases line up with TRBD1. Sequencing was performed on central memory CD4+ T cells from blood. This receptor was obtained from a young man in good health. This CDR3 reads CASRAGTGGVETQYF. CDR3 nucleotide sequence: TGTGCCAGCAGGGCCGGGACAGGGGGCGTGGAGACCCAGTACTTC. The full variable domain, rest sourced from reference TRBV2 and TRBJ2-5, is EPEVTQTPSHQVTQMGQEVILRCVPISNHLYFYWYRQILGQKVEFLVSFYNNEISEKSEIFDDQFSVERPDGSNFTLKIRSTKLEDSAMYFCASRAGTGGVETQYFGPGTRLLVL.